Following are 8 T cell receptor beta chains from one sample sequenced in a study of T cells after posttransplantation cyclophosphamide. The assay was immunoSEQ multiplex PCR, and TCRdb's table has in-frame clones only and misses some. The data hold 45,000 to 60,000 clones, with roughly 92% observed a single time. The sample taken for sequencing was PBMCs. These receptors were collected from a woman between 45 and 60 years old in good health and a related stem cell transplant donor.

The chain carries TRBV7-9 and TRBJ1-5; 7 bases match TRBD1. CDR1 and CDR2 from the germline V gene are SEHNR and FQNEAQ (reference sequence). V shed 5 bases and J 7 bases; nucleotides not matched to a gene: 2. The CDR3 contains 12 residues. The CDR3 is CASSQDRQPQHF. The CDR3 bases are TGTGCCAGCAGCCAGGACAGGCAGCCCCAGCATTTT.

This clone was observed once. The rearrangement links TRBV5-1 to TRBJ1-1; D is perhaps TRBD1 (5 bases). Trimming cost V 0 bases and J 4 bases, with 10 bases left between them. In germline, CDR1 is SGHRS, CDR2 YFSETQ. CDR3 length equals 14 residues. DNA of the CDR3: TGCGCCAGCAGCTTGGGACCAGGGCTCACTGAAGCTTTCTTT. Protein sequence: CASSLGPGLTEAFF.

V and J are TRBV5-1 and TRBJ2-5; 7 nucleotides align to TRBD2. Germline values: CDR1 SGHRS, CDR2 YFSETQ. The CDR3 is made up of 15 amino acids. The junction had 6 bases not matched to a gene; V was cut back by 0 bases and J by 4 bases. The CDR3: CASSLGGSDRETQYF. The CDR3 nucleotides read TGCGCCAGCAGCTTGGGCGGGAGCGATCGAGAGACCCAGTACTTC. Full variable domain (missing parts from reference TRBV5-1 and TRBJ2-5): KAGVTQTPRYLIKTRGQQVTLSCSPISGHRSVSWYQQTPGQGLQFLFEYFSETQRNKGNFPGRFSGRQFSNSRSEMNVSTLELGDSALYLCASSLGGSDRETQYFGPGTRLLVL.

Judged by abundance, this clone is large. This chain connects TRBV14 to TRBJ1-1; 7 bases are shared with TRBD1. This CDR3 contains 14 residues. Losses at the gene ends were 3 bases for V and 8 bases for J; bases not matched to a gene: 9. Germline assignment: CDR1 SGHDN and CDR2 FVKESK. This CDR3 reads CASSQTTGPPEAFF. CDR3 coding DNA: TGTGCCAGCAGCCAGACGACAGGGCCCCCCGAAGCTTTCTTT.

J is TRBJ1-1 and V is TRBV5-1; tentatively, D is TRBD1 (5 bases). Germline V gene sequence: CDR1 SGHRS, CDR2 YFSETQ. V shed 0 bases and J shed 4 bases, with 13 bases lying between them. The CDR3 covers 15 residues. The CDR3 region is CASSLEAGVGTEAFF. Here the CDR3 DNA reads TGCGCCAGCAGCTTGGAAGCGGGGGTAGGCACTGAAGCTTTCTTT.

The chain has TRBV7-2 and TRBJ2-3; tentatively, D is TRBD2 (7 bases). Germline CDR1 SGHTA, CDR2 FQGNSA. The CDR3 extends over 18 amino acids. Trimming removed 1 base at V and 3 bases at J, with 20 bases between. The CDR3 DNA is TGTGCCAGCAGCTTAGACGGAGGAGGGGGGGGCCGTACAGATACGCAGTATTTT. Amino acids: CASSLDGGGGGRTDTQYF.

The chain recombines TRBV5-1 with TRBJ1-1, with 11 bases that match TRBD1. V was pared by 4 bases and J by 4 bases, with 3 bases of the junction left unmatched. The CDR3 is 14 amino acids. Looked up from germline, CDR1 is SGHRS and CDR2 is YFSETQ. CDR3 residues: CASSVDRGLTEAFF. As DNA, the CDR3 is TGCGCCAGCAGCGTGGACAGGGGGCTCACTGAAGCTTTCTTT.

The V gene is TRBV19, the J gene TRBJ2-3; no clear D. Trimming left V 1 base short and J 1 base short, with 12 bases between. The CDR3 extends over 16 amino acids. Germline lookup yields CDR1 LNHDA and CDR2 SQIVND (reference sequence). The CDR3 region is CASSIVEAQGTDTQYF. CDR3 DNA sequence: TGTGCCAGTAGTATAGTAGAAGCCCAAGGCACAGATACGCAGTATTTT.